This T cell receptor (beta chain) was sequenced for a study of T cell responses to AZD1222 COVID-19 vaccine. Sequencing used immunoSEQ multiplex PCR; TCRdb keeps in-frame clones, though not all of them. The data show some 150,000 clones, just over 90% seen once. Study results and caveats: Spike-specific TCR breadth and depth were elevated following two AZD1222 doses. Scientists sampled the repertoires only once the peak T cell response had passed.

The CDR3 contains 15 residues. Germline CDR1 reads MDHEN; CDR2 reads SYDVKM. V gave up 0 bases and J gave up 2 bases; unmatched junction bases: 1. A remark on this clone: The antigen is unknown.

The specimen was peripheral blood, collected on day 0 of AZD1222 vaccination. The clonotype comes from an adult in good health. This chain links TRBV28 with TRBJ1-1, with 9 bases matching TRBD1. CDR3 amino acids: CASSLWTGGNTEAFF. In DNA form, the CDR3 reads TGTGCCAGCAGTTTATGGACAGGGGGAAACACTGAAGCTTTCTTT.